Shown below are 25 T cell receptor beta chains from a single sample sequenced in a study of CD8+ T cells in alopecia areata (dated 2018 in TCRdb). This specimen's time point label, per the study, means: baseline before oral tofacitinib. The library relied on the immunoSEQ multiplex PCR assay. RNA was extracted from all samples and reverse transcribed into cDNA as template for TCR sequencing. Sourced from immuneACCESS, this table was stored by TCRdb with only in-frame sequences that have V and J called. A share of the clones is absent; for the studies checked, an unresolved V gene accounts for under half, and the remainder has no known explanation. This sample has more than 150,000 clones in its table, and over 50% of those were observed once. The ten largest clones take up 14% to 15% of the sample. Here the sequenced sample was CD4+ T cells sorted from blood, taken at week 0. Every receptor here comes from a human donor with alopecia areata.

The rearrangement uses TRBV27 and TRBJ2-5; weak D call: TRBD2 (6 bases). The V and J ends lost 6 bases and 5 bases respectively, with 22 bases between them. The CDR3 spans 16 residues. CDR1 and CDR2 (germline): MNHEY, SMNVEV (reference sequence). The CDR3 loop is CASSLVPGRRGETQYF. CDR3 in DNA: TGTGCCAGCAGCCTAGTACCGGGGCGGCGGGGTGAGACCCAGTACTTC.

The chain has TRBV7-3 and TRBJ1-2, with D perhaps matching TRBD1 (6 bases). Trimming left V 5 bases short and J 2 bases short, with 9 bases between. This CDR3 has 13 residues. Germline-derived CDR1 and CDR2 are SGHTA and FQGTGA. The CDR3 DNA sequence: TGTGCCAGCAGCCCCGGGACAAACTATGGCTACACCTTC. Translated: CASSPGTNYGYTF.

The chain uses TRBV5-4 and TRBJ1-5; maybe TRBD1 (6 bases). Germline assignment: CDR1 SGHNT and CDR2 YYREEE (reference sequence). Trimming pared 4 bases from V and 3 bases from J, leaving 11 bases between. The CDR3 spans 14 residues. The CDR3: CASSQDRYNQPQHF. CDR3 nucleotide sequence: TGTGCCAGCAGCCAGGACAGATACAATCAGCCCCAGCATTTT.

This clone was observed a handful of times. The CDR3 nucleotides read TGCAGCGTGCGAGGCAGGTTCTACACAGATACGCAGTATTTT. Translated, it gives CSVRGRFYTDTQYF. The V and J genes are TRBV29-1 and TRBJ2-3; no clear D gene. CDR1 SQVTM and CDR2 ANQGSEA come from the germline V gene. The CDR3 extends over 14 amino acids. Trimming took 6 bases from V and 2 from J, leaving 15 bases between them.

This clone was counted at least ten times. This rearrangement joins TRBV6-5 to TRBJ1-1, with D perhaps TRBD1 (6 bases). The CDR3 has 13 residues. The V end was cut by 6 bases, the J end by 7 bases, with 15 bases between. The V gene's germline CDR1 is MNHEY and CDR2 SVGAGI. Written as DNA, the CDR3 is TGTGCCAGCAGAGGCGGGACAAAGAATGAAGCTTTCTTT. It specifies CASRGGTKNEAFF.

This clone was counted between two and nine times. The chain recombines TRBV29-1 with TRBJ2-7; the D gene could be TRBD1 or TRBD2 (5 bases each). CDR1 and CDR2 (germline): SQVTM, ANQGSEA. V was cut by 2 bases and J by 3 bases, with 8 bases left in between. The CDR3 is 12 residues long. This CDR3 is CSVERDGYEQYF. CDR3 bases: TGCAGCGTTGAACGGGACGGCTACGAGCAGTACTTC.

This clone was seen a handful of times. The genes are TRBV29-1 and TRBJ1-1; D gene ambiguous. Looked up from germline, CDR1 is SQVTM and CDR2 is ANQGSEA. Trimming took 8 bases from V and 0 from J, leaving 19 bases between them. This CDR3 is built from 15 residues. This CDR3 is CSSSGDQPLNTEAFF. CDR3 bases: TGCAGCTCGTCCGGAGACCAGCCATTGAACACTGAAGCTTTCTTT.

The V gene is TRBV11-3, the J gene TRBJ2-3, with 8 bases that match TRBD2. The CDR3 covers 14 residues. After removal of 5 bases from V and 5 bases from J, the junction contained 6 bases not matched to a gene. Germline loops: CDR1 SGHNT, CDR2 YENEEA. CDR3 nucleotide sequence: TGTGCCAGCAGCAGGGATAGCGGGAAAGATACGCAGTATTTT. Residues: CASSRDSGKDTQYF.

The chain couples TRBV4-2 to TRBJ2-2; D possibly corresponds to TRBD2 (5 bases). This CDR3 comprises 15 residues. V dropped 1 base and J dropped 4 bases, with 10 bases sitting between them. Per germline, CDR1 LGHNA and CDR2 YNFKEQ. CDR3 nucleotides: TGTGCCAGCAGCCAAGTAGGAGGAGGCACCGGGGAGCTGTTTTTT. Amino acids: CASSQVGGGTGELFF.

In its sample, this clone was seen a few times. The genes are TRBV25-1 and TRBJ1-4, with TRBD1 identical over 7 bases. Per germline, CDR1 MGHDK and CDR2 SYGVNS. The CDR3 loop spans 15 amino acids. Trimming at V came to 5 bases and at J to 3 bases, leaving 6 bases not matched to a gene. The CDR3: CASSSLGTANEKLFF. The CDR3 DNA sequence: TGTGCCAGCAGTTCGCTCGGGACAGCTAATGAAAAACTGTTTTTT. The full variable domain, in which reference TRBV25-1 and TRBJ1-4 provide the parts outside the CDR3, is EADIYQTPRYLVIGTGKKITLECSQTMGHDKMYWYQQDPGMELHLIHYSYGVNSTEKGDLSSESTVSRIRTEHFPLTLESARPSHTSQYLCASSSLGTANEKLFFGSGTQLSVL.

This chain links TRBV29-1 with TRBJ1-2; D gene unclear. V was clipped by 3 bases and J by 6 bases, with 11 bases between them. Germline V gene sequence: CDR1 SQVTM, CDR2 ANQGSEA. This CDR3 has 12 amino acids. The DNA of the CDR3 is TGCAGCGTTGATTGGGGTGTCAATGGCTACACCTTC. Translating it yields CSVDWGVNGYTF.

The chain employs TRBV6-1 and TRBJ2-3; D possibly uses TRBD1 or TRBD2 (5 bases each). This CDR3 comprises 14 residues. V was clipped by 3 bases and J by 1 base, with 8 bases between them. The germline V gene encodes CDR1 MNHNS and CDR2 SASEGT. The CDR3, as DNA: TGTGCCAGCAGTGATGGGGGTGGCACAGATACGCAGTATTTT. It translates to CASSDGGGTDTQYF.

V usage is TRBV5-1 and J usage is TRBJ2-5, with a tentative D call TRBD2 (5 bases). This CDR3 has 16 residues. With 0 bases removed from V and 2 bases from J, the gap between germline ends came to 14 bases. Germline loops: CDR1 SGHRS, CDR2 YFSETQ. The CDR3 DNA reads TGCGCCAGCAGCTTGGTCCCGGGGTCGGGGCAAGAGACCCAGTACTTC. Its translation is CASSLVPGSGQETQYF.

This clone was observed at least ten times. The chain links TRBV7-8 to TRBJ2-3; D gene uncertain. Germline V gene lookup returns CDR1 SGHVS and CDR2 FQNEAQ. The ends were cut back, 1 base at V and 6 bases at J, with 5 bases in the middle. The CDR3 runs 12 residues. Here the CDR3 DNA reads TGTGCCAGCAGCTTAGGTCCGGATACGCAGTATTTT. Translating it yields CASSLGPDTQYF.

The chain employs TRBV30 and TRBJ2-5; D might be TRBD2 (5 bases). Germline V lookup: CDR1 GTSNPN, CDR2 SVGIG (reference sequence). V was pared by 8 bases and J by 6 bases, with 16 bases between. CDR3 size: 12 residues. The CDR3 DNA reads TGTGCCCGTAGCGCCCCCCCACAGACCCAGTACTTC. Translated: CARSAPPQTQYF.

This clone has only a few counts. The chain combines TRBV6-1 with TRBJ2-7, with 9 bases that match TRBD1. In germline, CDR1 is MNHNS, CDR2 SASEGT. Losses at the gene ends were 2 bases for V and 9 bases for J; bases not matched to a gene: 2. The CDR3 length is 12 residues. As DNA, the CDR3 is TGTGCCAGCAGTGAAAACAGGGGGCGGCAGTACTTC. Encoded protein: CASSENRGRQYF.

This chain links TRBV11-1 with TRBJ1-1; no definite D call. The V gene lost 2 bases and the J gene lost 6 bases, with 10 bases spanning the gap. This CDR3 has 13 residues. Per the germline V gene, CDR1 is SGHAT and CDR2 is FQDESV (reference sequence). The chain's CDR3 is CASSLTGIAEAFF. CDR3 in DNA: TGTGCCAGCAGCTTAACGGGGATCGCTGAAGCTTTCTTT.

This clone was picked up a small number of times. The genes are TRBV21-1 and TRBJ2-4; the DNA was not compared with TRBD1, the D call given in the table. TRBV21-1 is termed a pseudogene. There are 16 residues in the CDR3. CDR3 sequence: CASSATGGMAKNIQYF. In nucleotides, the CDR3 is TGTGCCAGCAGCGCCACAGGGGGGATGGCCAAAAACATTCAGTACTTC.

The chain uses TRBV2 and TRBJ2-1; 10 bases agree with TRBD1. In germline, CDR1 is SNHLY, CDR2 FYNNEI. The CDR3 extends over 15 amino acids. Unmatched junction bases numbered 0, after V lost 4 bases and J lost 0 bases. CDR3 amino acids: CASSGTGGSYNEQFF. DNA for the CDR3: TGTGCCAGCAGTGGGACAGGGGGCTCCTACAATGAGCAGTTCTTC.

This clone has just a few counts. The V and J genes are TRBV6-5 and TRBJ2-7; weak D call: TRBD2 (6 bases). CDR3 size: 15 residues. Germline V gives CDR1 MNHEY, CDR2 SVGAGI. Trimming stripped 7 bases from V and 2 bases from J, with 18 bases between. CDR3 loop: CASTRLGTQTYEQYF. The CDR3 DNA is TGTGCCAGCACTAGACTGGGGACTCAAACCTACGAGCAGTACTTC.

This clone has ten or more counts. The V call is TRBV6-6, the J call TRBJ1-5; perhaps TRBD1 as D (6 bases). The V end was cut by 6 bases, the J end by 4 bases, with 16 bases between. CDR1 and CDR2 (germline): MNHNY, SVGAGI (reference sequence). This CDR3 region has 15 residues. The CDR3 sequence: CASRNRDTGNQPQHF. CDR3 coding DNA: TGTGCCAGCAGAAACAGGGACACTGGGAATCAGCCCCAGCATTTT.

The rearrangement links TRBV7-9 to TRBJ1-5; 8 nucleotides agree with TRBD1. After removal of 4 bases from V and 6 bases from J, the junction contained 8 bases not matched to a gene. CDR1 and CDR2 (germline): SEHNR, FQNEAQ (reference sequence). The CDR3 is made up of 15 amino acids. CDR3 nucleotide sequence: TGTGCCAGCAGCTCGTCAGGGGGCGGGGGTCAGCCCCAGCATTTT. Its translation: CASSSSGGGGQPQHF. Full variable domain (outside the CDR3, taken from reference TRBV7-9 and TRBJ1-5): DTGVSQNPRHKITKRGQNVTFRCDPISEHNRLYWYRQTLGQGPEFLTYFQNEAQLEKSRLLSDRFSAERPKGSFSTLEIQRTEQGDSAMYLCASSSSGGGGQPQHFGDGTRLSIL.

This clone is a singleton in its sample. Because the CDR3's place on the DNA is in doubt, the DNA is left out and the CDR3 is given as listed by TCRdb. The CDR3 region is CASSFLAVGYEQYF. The V and J genes are TRBV5-1 and TRBJ2-7. Germline CDR1 SGHRS, CDR2 YFSETQ. The CDR3 sequence runs 14 residues, both termini included.

With regard to this clone: Other DNA sequences in this sample translate to the same CDR3. The chain's CDR3 is CAWSTGGYEQYF. CDR3 sequence (DNA): TGTGCCTGGAGTACAGGGGGCTACGAGCAGTACTTC. This chain connects TRBV30 to TRBJ2-7, with 8 bases lining up with TRBD1. Per the germline V gene, CDR1 is GTSNPN and CDR2 is SVGIG (reference sequence). This CDR3 has 12 amino acids. The V and J ends lost 2 bases and 3 bases, in that order; junction bases with no gene match: 0.

This chain connects TRBV5-6 to TRBJ2-7; D is perhaps TRBD1 (5 bases). V lost 1 base to trimming and J lost 3 bases, with 11 bases between them. There are 14 residues in the CDR3. Germline loops: CDR1 SGHDT, CDR2 YYEEEE. The CDR3: CASSLTRVGYEQYF. CDR3 in DNA: TGTGCCAGCAGCTTGACCAGGGTAGGCTACGAGCAGTACTTC.